This is a list of T cell receptor beta chains from one sample in a study of shared clonotypes between healthy human individuals. Assay: immunoSEQ multiplex PCR; the TCRdb copy retains only in-frame clones and omits some. The sample includes 600,000 to 750,000 clones, roughly 88% seen only once; the top ten take more than 30%. What was sequenced was memory CD8+ T cells from PBMCs. These receptors were taken from a man aged 18-30 years in good health. Some clones in this sample may be carry-over from other donors' samples. The CDR3 runs from the conserved cysteine through the conserved F or W. D genes are given only for firm matches. Some rows mark clone size as missing; the rest say once, few, many or name a class of expanded clone.

clone size: NA; D gene: TRBD1; V gene: TRBV27; J gene: TRBJ2-5; CDR3 DNA: TGTGCCAGCAGCCCCGGGACAGGGGGAGAGACCCAGTACTTC; CDR3 protein: CASSPGTGGETQYF
clone size: NA; D gene: TRBD1; V gene: TRBV30; J gene: TRBJ2-1; CDR3 DNA: TGTGCCTGGAGTGTACATTGGGGACAGGGGGGGAATGAGCAGTTCTTC; CDR3 protein: CAWSVHWGQGGNEQFF
clone size: once; D gene: NA; V gene: TRBV7-7; J gene: TRBJ2-3; CDR3 DNA: TGTGCCAGCAGCTCCGCATCTAGCACAGATACGCAGTATTTT; CDR3 protein: CASSSASSTDTQYF
clone size: NA; D gene: TRBD2; V gene: TRBV5-6; J gene: TRBJ2-5; CDR3 DNA: TGTGCCAGCAGCTTTCCACTAGCGGATTGGAGTCAAGAGACCCAGTACTTC; CDR3 protein: CASSFPLADWSQETQYF
clone size: once; D gene: NA; V gene: TRBV27; J gene: TRBJ2-2; CDR3 DNA: TGTGCCAGCAGTTTTGTTGGAAGGGAGGCCGGGGAGCTGTTTTTT; CDR3 protein: CASSFVGREAGELFF
clone size: NA; D gene: NA; V gene: TRBV10-1; J gene: TRBJ2-7; CDR3 DNA: TGCGCCAGCAGTGAAGGGGCCAGGCGGGAGCAGTACTTC; CDR3 protein: CASSEGARREQYF
clone size: once; D gene: NA; V gene: TRBV27; J gene: TRBJ1-5; CDR3 DNA: TGTGCCAGCAGTTTCCTGGCTCCCCAGAGCAATCAGCCCCAGCATTTT; CDR3 protein: CASSFLAPQSNQPQHF
clone size: NA; D gene: NA; V gene: TRBV6-5; J gene: TRBJ2-1; CDR3 DNA: TGTGCCAGCAGTTACTCGACAGCCCACAATGAGCAGTTCTTC; CDR3 protein: CASSYSTAHNEQFF
clone size: NA; D gene: NA; V gene: TRBV7-9; J gene: TRBJ2-7; CDR3 DNA: TGTGCCAGCAGCTCGGACGGACATCTTTACAAGCAGTACTTC; CDR3 protein: CASSSDGHLYKQYF
clone size: NA; D gene: NA; V gene: TRBV9; J gene: TRBJ2-5; CDR3 DNA: TGTGCCAGCAGCGCAGGCGAAGGCCAAGAGACCCAGTACTTC; CDR3 protein: CASSAGEGQETQYF
clone size: once; D gene: NA; V gene: TRBV6-6; J gene: TRBJ2-5; CDR3 DNA: TGTGCCAGCAGTTACGTCGGGAGAGAAGAGACCCAGTACTTC; CDR3 protein: CASSYVGREETQYF
clone size: NA; D gene: NA; V gene: TRBV4-1; J gene: TRBJ1-5; CDR3 DNA: TGCGCCAGCAGCCTCAGGGGAAGAGATCAGCCCCAGCATTTT; CDR3 protein: CASSLRGRDQPQHF
clone size: NA; D gene: TRBD1; V gene: TRBV27; J gene: TRBJ1-2; CDR3 DNA: TGTGCCAGCAGCCGCGTTTCAGGGGGCGAGGGCTACACCTTC; CDR3 protein: CASSRVSGGEGYTF
clone size: NA; D gene: NA; V gene: TRBV2; J gene: TRBJ2-7; CDR3 DNA: TGTGCCAGCACAAACAGTCCCTACGAGCAGTACTTC; CDR3 protein: CASTNSPYEQYF
clone size: NA; D gene: NA; V gene: TRBV27; J gene: TRBJ1-1; CDR3 DNA: TGTGCCAGCAAGATTGGGCCCCTCACTGAAGCTTTCTTT; CDR3 protein: CASKIGPLTEAFF
clone size: NA; D gene: NA; V gene: TRBV13; J gene: TRBJ2-1; CDR3 DNA: TGTGCCAGCAGCTTAGTTCCTAATGAGCAGTTCTTC; CDR3 protein: CASSLVPNEQFF
clone size: NA; D gene: NA; V gene: TRBV5-4; J gene: TRBJ2-7; CDR3 DNA: TGTGCCAGCAGCCCGGGAGGGGGCGTGCGGTACTTC; CDR3 protein: CASSPGGGVRYF
clone size: NA; D gene: TRBD2; V gene: TRBV10-3; J gene: TRBJ2-1; CDR3 DNA: TGTGCCATCAGTGTGGGGATCGGACTAGCGGGAGGGCCCTCTCCCGGGCGTGAGCAGTTCTTC; CDR3 protein: CAISVGIGLAGGPSPGREQFF
clone size: NA; D gene: NA; V gene: TRBV7-2; J gene: TRBJ2-5; CDR3 DNA: TGTGCCAGCAGCTCCCTGTTCGCGAAAGAGACCCAGTACTTC; CDR3 protein: CASSSLFAKETQYF
clone size: NA; D gene: NA; V gene: TRBV7-9; J gene: TRBJ2-1; CDR3 DNA: TGTGCCAGCAGCGGGGCCGACTCCTACAATGAGCAGTTCTTC; CDR3 protein: CASSGADSYNEQFF
clone size: NA; D gene: NA; V gene: TRBV5-1; J gene: TRBJ2-7; CDR3 DNA: TGCGCCAGCAGCTTGACACGCTACGAGCAGTACTTC; CDR3 protein: CASSLTRYEQYF
clone size: once; D gene: TRBD1; V gene: TRBV7-9; J gene: TRBJ2-5; CDR3 DNA: TGTGCCACCGACTACCCCGGGACAGAAGAGGAGACCCAGTACTTC; CDR3 protein: CATDYPGTEEETQYF
clone size: NA; D gene: NA; V gene: TRBV30; J gene: TRBJ1-2; CDR3 DNA: TGTGCCTGGAGTGTCCAGACTACCCCGAATCTTTATGGCTACACCTTC; CDR3 protein: CAWSVQTTPNLYGYTF